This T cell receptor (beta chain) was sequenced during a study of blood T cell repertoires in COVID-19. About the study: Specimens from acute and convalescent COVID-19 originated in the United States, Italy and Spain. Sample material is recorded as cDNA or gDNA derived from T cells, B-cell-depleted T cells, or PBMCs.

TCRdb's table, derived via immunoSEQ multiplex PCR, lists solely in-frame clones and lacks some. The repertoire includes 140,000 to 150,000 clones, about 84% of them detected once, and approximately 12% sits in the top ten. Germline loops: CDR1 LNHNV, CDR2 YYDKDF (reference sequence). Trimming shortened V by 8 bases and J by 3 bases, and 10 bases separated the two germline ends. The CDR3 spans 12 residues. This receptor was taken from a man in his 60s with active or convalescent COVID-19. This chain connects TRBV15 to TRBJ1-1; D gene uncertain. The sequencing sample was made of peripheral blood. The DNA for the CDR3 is TGTGCCACCTCCGTTGCGTACACTGAAGCTTTCTTT. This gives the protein CATSVAYTEAFF.